Listed below are T cell receptor beta chains from one sample, sequenced in a study of graft-versus-host responses after intestinal transplantation. Clones were sequenced by immunoSEQ multiplex PCR, and TCRdb holds only the in-frame ones, with some missing. The sample lists roughly 50,000 clones; over 90% were seen once. Their specific antigens are unknown. The sample in question was unstimulated CD4+ T cells sorted from spleen or lymph node cells, obtained before transplant. The receptors were sampled from a human donor who was the organ donor for an intestinal transplant. CDR3s include the opening cysteine and the closing phenylalanine or tryptophan. A D gene is named only where the DNA matches it firmly. Size tells how often a clone was seen (once, few, many) or the class of an expanded clone, and some rows leave it out.

V gene: TRBV28; J gene: TRBJ2-1; CDR3 length: 15; clone size: -; D gene: TRBD2; CDR3 protein: CASSPHSGSKDEQFF; CDR3 DNA: TGTGCCAGCAGCCCCCATAGCGGGAGTAAGGATGAGCAGTTCTTC
V gene: TRBV6-1; J gene: TRBJ2-4; CDR3 length: 12; clone size: once; D gene: -; CDR3 protein: CATRDSENIQYF; CDR3 DNA: TGTGCCACCCGGGACTCCGAAAACATTCAGTACTTC
V gene: TRBV9; J gene: TRBJ1-1; CDR3 length: 14; clone size: once; D gene: TRBD1; CDR3 protein: CASSKVGGTGAAFF; CDR3 DNA: TGTGCCAGCAGCAAAGTGGGGGGGACAGGGGCCGCTTTCTTT
V gene: TRBV28; J gene: TRBJ1-6; CDR3 length: 15; clone size: -; D gene: TRBD1; CDR3 protein: CASSLADRVGSPLHF; CDR3 DNA: TGTGCCAGCAGTTTAGCCGACAGGGTAGGGTCACCCCTCCACTTT
V gene: TRBV4-3; J gene: TRBJ2-3; CDR3 length: 16; clone size: -; D gene: -; CDR3 protein: CASSQEHGGATDTQYF; CDR3 DNA: TGCGCCAGCAGCCAAGAACATGGGGGGGCCACAGATACGCAGTATTTT
V gene: TRBV4-1; J gene: TRBJ2-3; CDR3 length: 14; clone size: -; D gene: -; CDR3 protein: CASSLQEIVDTQYF; CDR3 DNA: TGCGCCAGCAGCCTCCAGGAGATCGTAGATACGCAGTATTTT
V gene: TRBV7-2; J gene: TRBJ2-1; CDR3 length: 19; clone size: -; D gene: TRBD2; CDR3 protein: CASSPRGLAGLSSYNEQFF; CDR3 DNA: TGTGCCAGCAGCCCTCGGGGGTTAGCGGGCCTTAGCTCCTACAATGAGCAGTTCTTC
V gene: TRBV18; J gene: TRBJ1-2; CDR3 length: 13; clone size: -; D gene: -; CDR3 protein: CASSPGQTYGYTF; CDR3 DNA: TGTGCCAGCTCACCAGGACAGACCTATGGCTACACCTTC
V gene: TRBV6-5; J gene: TRBJ1-2; CDR3 length: 14; clone size: -; D gene: -; CDR3 protein: CASRPGTASYGYTF; CDR3 DNA: TGTGCCAGCAGGCCTGGGACCGCGAGTTATGGCTACACCTTC
V gene: TRBV6-5; J gene: TRBJ2-2; CDR3 length: 14; clone size: -; D gene: -; CDR3 protein: CASLRDINTGELFF; CDR3 DNA: TGTGCCAGCCTCCGGGACATTAACACCGGGGAGCTGTTTTTT
V gene: TRBV10-3; J gene: TRBJ2-1; CDR3 length: 14; clone size: -; D gene: -; CDR3 protein: CAISEGDLINEQFF; CDR3 DNA: TGTGCCATCAGTGAAGGGGACTTGATCAATGAGCAGTTCTTC
V gene: TRBV25-1; J gene: TRBJ2-1; CDR3 length: 13; clone size: -; D gene: -; CDR3 protein: CASSFGPGLEQFF; CDR3 DNA: TGTGCCAGCAGTTTCGGCCCGGGCCTTGAGCAGTTCTTC
V gene: TRBV28; J gene: TRBJ2-5; CDR3 length: 18; clone size: -; D gene: TRBD2; CDR3 protein: CASSPPGLAGVSGETQYF; CDR3 DNA: TGTGCCAGCAGTCCACCGGGACTAGCGGGAGTAAGTGGAGAGACCCAGTACTTC
V gene: TRBV6-4; J gene: TRBJ1-2; CDR3 length: 13; clone size: -; D gene: -; CDR3 protein: CASSNTPNYGYTF; CDR3 DNA: TGTGCCAGCAGTAATACCCCTAACTATGGCTACACCTTC
V gene: TRBV5-1; J gene: TRBJ1-3; CDR3 length: 15; clone size: -; D gene: -; CDR3 protein: CASSLVAGDGNTIYF; CDR3 DNA: TGCGCCAGCAGCTTGGTAGCGGGAGACGGAAACACCATATATTTT
V gene: TRBV5-1; J gene: TRBJ1-1; CDR3 length: 14; clone size: -; D gene: TRBD1; CDR3 protein: CASSLVTGGTEAFF; CDR3 DNA: TGCGCCAGCAGCTTGGTTACAGGGGGCACTGAAGCTTTCTTT
V gene: TRBV28; J gene: TRBJ1-4; CDR3 length: 15; clone size: once; D gene: -; CDR3 protein: CASSLHGSTNEKLFF; CDR3 DNA: TGTGCCAGCAGTTTACACGGTTCAACTAATGAAAAACTGTTTTTT
V gene: TRBV10-3; J gene: TRBJ1-2; CDR3 length: 11; clone size: -; D gene: TRBD1; CDR3 protein: CAISGQGGYTF; CDR3 DNA: TGTGCCATCAGTGGACAGGGTGGCTACACCTTC
V gene: TRBV2; J gene: TRBJ1-5; CDR3 length: 14; clone size: -; D gene: -; CDR3 protein: CASSAVSSNQPQHF; CDR3 DNA: TGTGCCAGCAGTGCTGTCAGTAGCAATCAGCCCCAGCATTTT
V gene: TRBV20-1; J gene: TRBJ1-1; CDR3 length: 11; clone size: -; D gene: -; CDR3 protein: CSAPGNTEAFF; CDR3 DNA: TGCAGTGCTCCAGGGAACACTGAAGCTTTCTTT
V gene: TRBV7-2; J gene: TRBJ2-7; CDR3 length: 15; clone size: -; D gene: TRBD2; CDR3 protein: CASSKGTSGSYEQYF; CDR3 DNA: TGTGCCAGCAGCAAGGGGACTAGCGGGAGCTACGAGCAGTACTTC
V gene: TRBV7-2; J gene: TRBJ2-1; CDR3 length: 13; clone size: medium-sized; D gene: TRBD1; CDR3 protein: CASSLTGNNEQFF; CDR3 DNA: TGTGCCAGCAGCTTGACAGGGAACAATGAGCAGTTCTTC
V gene: TRBV28; J gene: TRBJ2-3; CDR3 length: 17; clone size: -; D gene: TRBD2; CDR3 protein: CASSLSWTSGRTDTQYF; CDR3 DNA: TGTGCCAGCAGTTTATCATGGACTAGCGGGAGGACAGATACGCAGTATTTT
V gene: TRBV7-9; J gene: TRBJ2-1; CDR3 length: 17; clone size: -; D gene: TRBD2; CDR3 protein: CASSSALLAGEYNEQFF; CDR3 DNA: TGTGCCAGCAGCTCGGCCCTACTAGCGGGAGAGTACAATGAGCAGTTCTTC
V gene: TRBV30; J gene: TRBJ2-3; CDR3 length: 13; clone size: once; D gene: TRBD1; CDR3 protein: CAWSPDRGDTQYF; CDR3 DNA: TGTGCCTGGAGCCCAGACAGGGGAGATACGCAGTATTTT
V gene: TRBV9; J gene: TRBJ2-7; CDR3 length: 14; clone size: -; D gene: -; CDR3 protein: CASSVGTNTYEQYF; CDR3 DNA: TGTGCCAGCAGCGTAGGTACTAATACCTACGAGCAGTACTTC
V gene: TRBV30; J gene: TRBJ2-2; CDR3 length: 11; clone size: -; D gene: -; CDR3 protein: CAWSPAGELFF; CDR3 DNA: TGTGCCTGGAGCCCGGCGGGGGAGCTGTTTTTT
V gene: TRBV5-4; J gene: TRBJ2-3; CDR3 length: 17; clone size: -; D gene: -; CDR3 protein: CASSLGWGAASTDTQYF; CDR3 DNA: TGTGCCAGCAGCTTGGGATGGGGGGCAGCGAGCACAGATACGCAGTATTTT
V gene: TRBV7-2; J gene: TRBJ1-2; CDR3 length: 13; clone size: once; D gene: TRBD1; CDR3 protein: CASSHGQGDGYTF; CDR3 DNA: TGTGCCAGCAGCCACGGACAGGGGGATGGCTACACCTTC
V gene: TRBV7-3; J gene: TRBJ1-4; CDR3 length: 15; clone size: -; D gene: -; CDR3 protein: CASSLGAATNEKLFF; CDR3 DNA: TGTGCCAGCAGCTTAGGGGCAGCAACTAATGAAAAACTGTTTTTT
V gene: TRBV7-3; J gene: TRBJ2-2; CDR3 length: 14; clone size: -; D gene: TRBD2; CDR3 protein: CASSLGTSPGELFF; CDR3 DNA: TGTGCCAGCAGTCTAGGGACTAGCCCCGGGGAGCTGTTTTTT
V gene: TRBV19; J gene: TRBJ2-7; CDR3 length: 15; clone size: -; D gene: -; CDR3 protein: CASKVAEGVSYEQYF; CDR3 DNA: TGTGCCAGTAAGGTAGCGGAAGGGGTCTCCTACGAGCAGTACTTC
V gene: TRBV27; J gene: TRBJ2-2; CDR3 length: 19; clone size: -; D gene: TRBD2; CDR3 protein: CASSLSSLAGGLNTGELFF; CDR3 DNA: TGTGCCAGCAGTTTATCGAGCCTAGCGGGAGGCTTGAACACCGGGGAGCTGTTTTTT
V gene: TRBV19; J gene: TRBJ2-1; CDR3 length: 16; clone size: -; D gene: TRBD2; CDR3 protein: CASSGGRDGSYNEQFF; CDR3 DNA: TGTGCCAGTAGTGGGGGGAGGGACGGCTCCTACAATGAGCAGTTCTTC
V gene: TRBV5-1; J gene: TRBJ2-1; CDR3 length: 15; clone size: -; D gene: TRBD1; CDR3 protein: CASSKRTGVNLEQFF; CDR3 DNA: TGCGCCAGCAGCAAACGGACAGGCGTTAACCTTGAGCAGTTCTTC
V gene: TRBV9; J gene: TRBJ2-3; CDR3 length: 17; clone size: -; D gene: TRBD2; CDR3 protein: CASSVARTSGSTDTQYF; CDR3 DNA: TGTGCCAGCAGCGTAGCCAGGACTAGCGGGAGCACAGATACGCAGTATTTT
V gene: TRBV7-2; J gene: TRBJ2-3; CDR3 length: 16; clone size: -; D gene: TRBD2; CDR3 protein: CASRPGTNPSTDTQYF; CDR3 DNA: TGTGCCAGCAGACCCGGGACTAACCCTAGCACAGATACGCAGTATTTT
V gene: TRBV28; J gene: TRBJ2-7; CDR3 length: 11; clone size: -; D gene: TRBD2; CDR3 protein: CASKREYEQYF; CDR3 DNA: TGTGCCAGCAAGCGGGAGTACGAGCAGTACTTC
V gene: TRBV21-1; J gene: TRBJ2-5; CDR3 length: 12; clone size: -; D gene: -; CDR3 protein: CASRKQGKTQYF; CDR3 DNA: TGTGCCAGTCGTAAACAGGGGAAGACCCAGTACTTC
V gene: TRBV28; J gene: TRBJ2-7; CDR3 length: 14; clone size: -; D gene: TRBD2; CDR3 protein: CASSFSGSTYEQYF; CDR3 DNA: TGTGCCAGCAGTTTTAGCGGGAGTACCTACGAGCAGTACTTC
V gene: TRBV7-6; J gene: TRBJ2-7; CDR3 length: 16; clone size: -; D gene: TRBD1; CDR3 protein: CASSLSGRTGVYEQYF; CDR3 DNA: TGTGCCAGCAGCTTATCAGGTAGGACAGGGGTCTACGAGCAGTACTTC
V gene: TRBV5-1; J gene: TRBJ2-2; CDR3 length: 13; clone size: -; D gene: -; CDR3 protein: CASSPLRTGELFF; CDR3 DNA: TGCGCCAGCAGCCCCCTTCGCACCGGGGAGCTGTTTTTT
V gene: TRBV9; J gene: TRBJ2-3; CDR3 length: 16; clone size: -; D gene: TRBD1; CDR3 protein: CASSVAGTGWSDTQYF; CDR3 DNA: TGTGCCAGCAGCGTAGCGGGGACAGGGTGGTCAGATACGCAGTATTTT
V gene: TRBV27; J gene: TRBJ2-5; CDR3 length: 16; clone size: -; D gene: -; CDR3 protein: CASSLSKGWGGETQYF; CDR3 DNA: TGTGCCAGCAGTTTATCGAAGGGGTGGGGCGGGGAGACCCAGTACTTC
V gene: TRBV5-1; J gene: TRBJ2-1; CDR3 length: 15; clone size: -; D gene: -; CDR3 protein: CASGGRGRLYNEQFF; CDR3 DNA: TGCGCCAGCGGCGGAAGAGGACGGCTCTACAATGAGCAGTTCTTC
V gene: TRBV10-3; J gene: TRBJ2-7; CDR3 length: 16; clone size: -; D gene: TRBD2; CDR3 protein: CAISDPGLAGDYEQYF; CDR3 DNA: TGTGCCATCAGTGACCCGGGACTAGCGGGAGACTACGAGCAGTACTTC